The table lists the clone carrying this T cell receptor beta chain with a count of one. Its antigen is currently unknown. The donors were healthy bone marrow donors. At sampling all donors were nominally healthy, likely with unrecorded immune exposures. CDR3 length: 17 residues. Germline CDR1 is SGHTA and CDR2 is FQGTGA. V was trimmed by 3 bases and J by 4 bases, leaving 21 bases between them. The source of the sample is a study of cytomegalovirus exposure and HLA in healthy donors. General study results and limits: As a later analysis showed, several of the most significant clusters appeared to be linked to common viral pathogens.

The PCR used 60 Vbeta and 13 Jbeta primers. Libraries were prepared by immunoSEQ multiplex PCR; TCRdb keeps only in-frame clonotypes and omits some of them. The table includes 300,000 or so clones, roughly 81% detected once. This rearrangement joins TRBV7-3 to TRBJ2-5, with a weak D call TRBD2 (6 bases). What was sequenced was PBMCs. The sequence was obtained from a woman aged 35 to 49 in good health and CMV-seropositive. CDR3 loop: CASSFSGTAFGGETQYF. CDR3 nucleotide sequence: TGTGCCAGCAGCTTCTCCGGGACTGCCTTTGGGGGAGAGACCCAGTACTTC. Drawing the rest from reference TRBV7-3 and TRBJ2-5, the complete variable domain is GAGVSQTPSNKVTEKGKYVELRCDPISGHTALYWYRQSLGQGPEFLIYFQGTGAADDSGLPNDRFFAVRPEGSVSTLKIQRTERGDSAVYLCASSFSGTAFGGETQYFGPGTRLLVL.